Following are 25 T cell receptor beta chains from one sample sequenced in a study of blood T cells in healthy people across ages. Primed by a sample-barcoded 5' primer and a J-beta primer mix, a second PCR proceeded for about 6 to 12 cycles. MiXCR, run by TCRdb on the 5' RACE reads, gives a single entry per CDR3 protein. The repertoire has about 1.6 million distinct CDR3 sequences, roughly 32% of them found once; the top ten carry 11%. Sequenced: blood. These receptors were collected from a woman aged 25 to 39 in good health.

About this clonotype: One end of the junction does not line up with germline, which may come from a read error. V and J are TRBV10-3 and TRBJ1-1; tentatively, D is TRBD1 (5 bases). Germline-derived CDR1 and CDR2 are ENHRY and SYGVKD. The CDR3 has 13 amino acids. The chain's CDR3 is CATSESDSAEAFF. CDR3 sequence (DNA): TGTGCCACCAGTGAGTCTGACAGCGCTGAAGCTTTCTTT.

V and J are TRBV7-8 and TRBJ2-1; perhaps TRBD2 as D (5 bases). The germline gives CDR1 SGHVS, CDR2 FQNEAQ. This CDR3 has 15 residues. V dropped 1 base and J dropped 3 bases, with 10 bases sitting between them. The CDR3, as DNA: TGTGCCAGCAGCTTAGGTCGACTATACTACAATGAGCAGTTCTTC. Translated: CASSLGRLYYNEQFF.

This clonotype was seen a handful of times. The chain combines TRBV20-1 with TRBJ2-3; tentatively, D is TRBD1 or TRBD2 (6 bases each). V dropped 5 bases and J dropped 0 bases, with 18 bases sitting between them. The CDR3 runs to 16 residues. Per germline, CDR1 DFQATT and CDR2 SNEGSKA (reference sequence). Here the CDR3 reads CSAWPLTGTSTDTQYF. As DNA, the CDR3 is TGCAGTGCTTGGCCTCTTACAGGGACTAGCACAGATACGCAGTATTTT.

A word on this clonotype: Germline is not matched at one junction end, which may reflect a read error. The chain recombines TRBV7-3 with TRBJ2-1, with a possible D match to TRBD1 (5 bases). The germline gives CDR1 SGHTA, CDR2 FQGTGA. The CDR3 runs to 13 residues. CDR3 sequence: CASSLTGDAEQFF. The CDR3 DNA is TGTGCCAGCAGCCTAACAGGCGACGCTGAGCAGTTCTTC.

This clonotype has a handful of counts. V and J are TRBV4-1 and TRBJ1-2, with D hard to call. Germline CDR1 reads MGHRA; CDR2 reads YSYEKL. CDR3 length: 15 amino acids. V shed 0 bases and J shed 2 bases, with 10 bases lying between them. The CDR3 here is CASSQEVRINYGYTF. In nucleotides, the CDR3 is TGCGCCAGCAGCCAAGAAGTCAGGATAAACTATGGCTACACCTTC.

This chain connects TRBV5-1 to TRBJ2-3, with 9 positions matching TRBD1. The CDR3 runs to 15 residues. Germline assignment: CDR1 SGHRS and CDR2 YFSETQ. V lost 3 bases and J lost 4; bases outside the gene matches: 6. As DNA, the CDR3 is TGCGCCAGCAGCTCAGGACAGGGGTGGGCAGATACGCAGTATTTT. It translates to CASSSGQGWADTQYF.

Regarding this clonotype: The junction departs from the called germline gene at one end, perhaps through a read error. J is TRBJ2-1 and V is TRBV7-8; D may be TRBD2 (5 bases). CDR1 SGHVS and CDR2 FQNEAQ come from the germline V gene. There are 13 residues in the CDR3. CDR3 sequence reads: CASSLDLANERFF. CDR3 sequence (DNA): TGTGCCAGCAGCTTAGATCTAGCCAATGAGCGGTTCTTC.

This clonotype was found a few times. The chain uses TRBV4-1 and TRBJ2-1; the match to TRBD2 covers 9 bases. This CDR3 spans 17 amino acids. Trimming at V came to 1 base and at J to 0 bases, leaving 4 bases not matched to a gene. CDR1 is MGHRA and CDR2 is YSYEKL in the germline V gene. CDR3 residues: CASSQGLSGSSYNEQFF. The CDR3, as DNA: TGCGCCAGCAGCCAAGGTCTTAGCGGGAGCTCCTACAATGAGCAGTTCTTC.

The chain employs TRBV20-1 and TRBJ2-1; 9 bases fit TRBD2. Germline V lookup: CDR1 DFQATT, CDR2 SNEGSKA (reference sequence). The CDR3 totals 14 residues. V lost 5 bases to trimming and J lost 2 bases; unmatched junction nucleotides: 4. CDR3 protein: CSAHVAGAYNEQFF. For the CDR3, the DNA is TGCAGTGCTCATGTAGCGGGAGCCTACAATGAGCAGTTCTTC.

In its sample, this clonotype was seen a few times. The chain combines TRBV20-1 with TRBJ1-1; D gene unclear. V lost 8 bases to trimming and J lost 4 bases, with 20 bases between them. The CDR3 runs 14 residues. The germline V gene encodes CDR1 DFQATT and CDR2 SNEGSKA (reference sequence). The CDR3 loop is CSTQDLAGATEAFF. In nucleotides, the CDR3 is TGCAGTACCCAAGATCTGGCAGGCGCCACTGAAGCTTTCTTT.

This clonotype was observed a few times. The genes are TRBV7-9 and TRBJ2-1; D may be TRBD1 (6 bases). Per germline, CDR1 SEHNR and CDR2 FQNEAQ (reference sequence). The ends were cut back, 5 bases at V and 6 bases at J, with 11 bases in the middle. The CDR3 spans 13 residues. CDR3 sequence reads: CASSKDRSNEQFF. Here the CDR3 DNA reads TGTGCCAGCAGCAAGGACAGAAGCAATGAGCAGTTCTTC.

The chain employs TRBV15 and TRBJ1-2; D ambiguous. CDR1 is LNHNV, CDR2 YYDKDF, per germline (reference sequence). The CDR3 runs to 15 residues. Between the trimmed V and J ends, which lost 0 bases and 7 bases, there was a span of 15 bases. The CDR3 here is CATSRDRGRDVGYTF. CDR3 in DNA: TGTGCCACCAGCAGAGATCGCGGACGGGATGTTGGCTACACCTTC. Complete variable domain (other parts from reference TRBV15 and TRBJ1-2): DAMVIQNPRYQVTQFGKPVTLSCSQTLNHNVMYWYQQKSSQAPKLLFHYYDKDFNNEADTPDNFQSRRPNTSFCFLDIRSPGLGDTAMYLCATSRDRGRDVGYTFGSGTRLTVV.

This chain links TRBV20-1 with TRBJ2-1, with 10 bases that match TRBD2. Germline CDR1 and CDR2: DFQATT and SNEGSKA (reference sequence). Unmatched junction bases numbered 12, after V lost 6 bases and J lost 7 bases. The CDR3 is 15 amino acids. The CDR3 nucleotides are TGCAGTGCAACTCTTCTAGCGGGAGTAGGGAATGAGCAGTTCTTC. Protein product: CSATLLAGVGNEQFF.

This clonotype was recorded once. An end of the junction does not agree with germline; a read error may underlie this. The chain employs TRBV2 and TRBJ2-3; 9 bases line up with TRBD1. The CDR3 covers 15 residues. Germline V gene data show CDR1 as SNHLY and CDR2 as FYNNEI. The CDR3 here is CAGSELGTGTDTQYF. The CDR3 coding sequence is TGTGCCGGCAGTGAATTGGGGACAGGGACAGATACGCAGTATTTT. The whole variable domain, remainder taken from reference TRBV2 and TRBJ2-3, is EPEVTQTPSHQVTQMGQEVILRCVPISNHLYFYWYRQILGQKVEFLVSFYNNEISEKSEIFDDQFSVERPDGSNFTLKIRSTKLEDSAMYFCAGSELGTGTDTQYFGPGTRLTVL.

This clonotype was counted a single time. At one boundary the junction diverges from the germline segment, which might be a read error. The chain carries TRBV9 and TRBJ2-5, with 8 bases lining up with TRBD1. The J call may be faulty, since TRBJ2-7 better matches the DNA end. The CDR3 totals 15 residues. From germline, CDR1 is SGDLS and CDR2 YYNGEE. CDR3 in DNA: TGTGCCCGCAGCGTAGAGGCAGGGGGCGTGTACGAGCAGTACTTC. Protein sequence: CARSVEAGGVYEQYF.

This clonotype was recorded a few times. The CDR3, as DNA: TGTGCCACCGGGTTATTAAGCAATGAGCAGTTCTTC. Translated, it gives CATGLLSNEQFF. The rearrangement uses TRBV27 and TRBJ2-1; no clear D. The germline V and J ends were trimmed by 10 bases and 6 bases, with 13 bases remaining between them. CDR1 and CDR2 (germline): MNHEY, SMNVEV (reference sequence). CDR3 length: 12 amino acids.

The DNA for the CDR3 is TGTGCCAGCAGCCCTGGGGGGGTCAACTCTGGGGCCAACGTCCTGACTTTC. Residues: CASSPGGVNSGANVLTF. J is TRBJ2-6 and V is TRBV7-6; 7 positions agree with TRBD2. The V gene's germline CDR1 is SGHVS and CDR2 FNYEAQ. The V and J ends lost 5 bases and 0 bases, in that order; junction bases with no gene match: 7. The length of the CDR3 is 17 residues.

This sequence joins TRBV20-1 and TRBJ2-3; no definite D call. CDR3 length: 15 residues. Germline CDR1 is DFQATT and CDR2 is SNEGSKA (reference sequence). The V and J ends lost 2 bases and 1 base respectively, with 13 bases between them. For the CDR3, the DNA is TGCAGTGCTAGAAGGGCGGCGGAACGCACAGATACGCAGTATTTT. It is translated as CSARRAAERTDTQYF.

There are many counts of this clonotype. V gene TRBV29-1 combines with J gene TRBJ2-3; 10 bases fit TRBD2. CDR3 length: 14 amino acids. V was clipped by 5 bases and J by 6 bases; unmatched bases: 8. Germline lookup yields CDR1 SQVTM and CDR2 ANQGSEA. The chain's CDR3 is CSVRSGRETDTQYF. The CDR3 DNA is TGCAGCGTTCGGAGCGGGAGGGAGACGGATACGCAGTATTTT.

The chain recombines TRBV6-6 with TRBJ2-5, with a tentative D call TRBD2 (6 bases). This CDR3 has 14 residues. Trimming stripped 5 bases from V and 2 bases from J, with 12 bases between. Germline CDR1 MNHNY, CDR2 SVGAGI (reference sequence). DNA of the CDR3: TGTGCCAGCAGTCGGCTTGGGACTCAAGAGACCCAGTACTTC. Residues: CASSRLGTQETQYF.

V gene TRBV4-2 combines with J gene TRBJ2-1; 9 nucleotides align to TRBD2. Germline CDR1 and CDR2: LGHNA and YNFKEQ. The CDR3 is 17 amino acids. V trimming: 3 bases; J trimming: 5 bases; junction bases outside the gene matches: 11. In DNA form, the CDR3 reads TGTGCCAGCAGCCAGACGATATCCGGGACTAGCAACAATGAGCAGTTCTTC. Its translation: CASSQTISGTSNNEQFF.

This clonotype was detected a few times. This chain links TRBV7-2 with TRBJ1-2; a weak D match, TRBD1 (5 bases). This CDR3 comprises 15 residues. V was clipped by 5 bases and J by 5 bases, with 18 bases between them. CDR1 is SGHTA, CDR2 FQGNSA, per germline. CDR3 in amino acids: CASSRRQGVGYGYTF. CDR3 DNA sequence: TGTGCCAGCAGCAGGCGGCAGGGAGTAGGGTATGGCTACACCTTC. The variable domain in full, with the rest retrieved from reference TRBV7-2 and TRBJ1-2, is GAGVSQSPSNKVTEKGKDVELRCDPISGHTALYWYRQSLGQGLEFLIYFQGNSAPDKSGLPSDRFSAERTGGSVSTLTIQRTQQEDSAVYLCASSRRQGVGYGYTFGSGTRLTVV.

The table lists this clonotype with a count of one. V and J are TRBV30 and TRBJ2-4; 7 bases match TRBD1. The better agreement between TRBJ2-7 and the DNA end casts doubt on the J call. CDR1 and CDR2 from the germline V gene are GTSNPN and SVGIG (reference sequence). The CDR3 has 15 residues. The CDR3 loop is CAWSATGNYPYEQYF. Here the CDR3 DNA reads TGTGCCTGGAGTGCGACAGGGAATTACCCCTACGAGCAGTACTTC.

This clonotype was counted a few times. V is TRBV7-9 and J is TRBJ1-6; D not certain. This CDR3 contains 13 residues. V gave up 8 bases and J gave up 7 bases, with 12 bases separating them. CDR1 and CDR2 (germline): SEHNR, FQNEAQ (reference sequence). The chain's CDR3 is CASGREPNSPLHF. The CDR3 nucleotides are TGTGCCAGCGGCCGGGAGCCCAATTCACCCCTCCACTTT.

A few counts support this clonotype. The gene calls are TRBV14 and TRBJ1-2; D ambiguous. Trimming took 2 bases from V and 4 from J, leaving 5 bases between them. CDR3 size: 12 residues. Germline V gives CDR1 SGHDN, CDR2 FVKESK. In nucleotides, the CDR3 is TGTGCCAGCAGCCAATTTTTCTATGGCTACACCTTC. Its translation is CASSQFFYGYTF.